This T cell receptor (beta chain) comes out of a study of T cells in Graves' hyperthyroidism and ophthalmopathy. Regions amplified from RNA transcripts were the TCR beta CDR3 regions. In the first-round RT-PCR of the TCR CDR3, the HTBI primer set was used. In TCRdb, the multiplex PCR reads were re-called with MiXCR into one record per CDR3 protein. The table lists a few hundred thousand distinct CDR3 sequences, approximately 14% of them singletons, with around 5.4% in the top ten. This clonotype was observed many times. No antigen is known for it. This CDR3 spans 11 amino acids. CDR1 SGHTA and CDR2 FQGNSA come from the germline V gene. The germline V and J ends were trimmed by 5 bases and 5 bases, with 7 bases remaining between them. Study-level points and caveats: Researchers report that a 13 V-J model separated ophthalmopathy from stable hyperthyroidism.

The chain combines TRBV7-2 with TRBJ2-7; no definite D call. Material for sequencing was blood. This receptor was taken from a woman aged 25 to 39 with Graves' hyperthyroidism that later progressed to Graves' ophthalmopathy. CDR3 sequence reads: CASSRMDEQYF. The DNA for the CDR3 is TGTGCCAGCAGCCGGATGGACGAGCAGTACTTC.